The 8 T cell receptor beta chains listed next were all sequenced from one sample in a study of blood T cell repertoires in COVID-19. Clones were read by immunoSEQ multiplex PCR, and TCRdb kept only the in-frame ones, dropping some. The sample gives 240,000 or so clones, approximately 90% of which show up once; over 0.75% is in the top ten. The sample taken for sequencing was PBMCs or T cells enriched from blood (not recorded which). Every receptor here comes from a man aged 45 to 65 who had been exposed to COVID-19.

J is TRBJ2-5 and V is TRBV18; D may be TRBD2 (6 bases). Germline V gene lookup returns CDR1 KGHSH and CDR2 LQKENI. The CDR3 totals 17 residues. The ends were cut back, 3 bases at V and 4 bases at J, with 21 bases in the middle. CDR3 nucleotides: TGTGCCAGCTCACCGACTAGACAGCCCCTTACCGTAGAGACCCAGTACTTC. Encoded protein: CASSPTRQPLTVETQYF.

The rearrangement links TRBV10-3 to TRBJ1-1; tentatively, D is TRBD1 (5 bases). Germline assignment: CDR1 ENHRY and CDR2 SYGVKD. Trimming cost V 0 bases and J 4 bases, with 9 bases left between them. The CDR3 spans 14 residues. The CDR3 DNA reads TGTGCCATCAGTGAGTCAGGGGCGGCCACTGAAGCTTTCTTT. Protein product: CAISESGAATEAFF.

The rearrangement uses TRBV7-8 and TRBJ1-3; tentatively, D is TRBD1 (6 bases). This CDR3 has 20 amino acids. Germline CDR1 is SGHVS and CDR2 is FQNEAQ. Between the trimmed V and J ends, which lost 1 base and 0 bases, there was a span of 22 bases. This CDR3 reads CASSLEPRARGTLSGNTIYF. The CDR3 nucleotides read TGTGCCAGCAGCTTAGAACCGAGGGCCAGGGGAACACTCTCTGGAAACACCATATATTTT.

The CDR3 DNA reads TGTGCCAGCAGCTTATACAGGCGAAATGAAAAACTGTTTTTT. Protein: CASSLYRRNEKLFF. The gene calls are TRBV11-2 and TRBJ1-4; a possible D gene is TRBD1 (5 bases). The CDR3 consists of 14 residues. CDR1 is SGHAT, CDR2 FQNNGV, per germline. V gave up 2 bases and J gave up 5 bases, with 9 bases separating them.

The chain recombines TRBV27 with TRBJ1-1, with D possibly matching TRBD1 (5 bases). Germline loops: CDR1 MNHEY, CDR2 SMNVEV (reference sequence). This CDR3 region has 12 residues. Trimming cost V 6 bases and J 4 bases, with 9 bases left between them. The DNA for the CDR3 is TGTGCCAGCAGCCCCCAGGGCACTGAAGCTTTCTTT. It codes for CASSPQGTEAFF.

V usage is TRBV7-9 and J usage is TRBJ1-4; unclear D gene. CDR1 is SEHNR and CDR2 is FQNEAQ in the germline V gene (reference sequence). V shed 2 bases and J shed 5 bases, with 9 bases lying between them. The CDR3 is made up of 14 amino acids. CDR3 nucleotide sequence: TGTGCCAGCAGCTTAAGCGGGATAAATGAAAAACTGTTTTTT. This gives the protein CASSLSGINEKLFF. The full variable domain, in which reference TRBV7-9 and TRBJ1-4 provide the parts outside the CDR3, is DTGVSQNPRHKITKRGQNVTFRCDPISEHNRLYWYRQTLGQGPEFLTYFQNEAQLEKSRLLSDRFSAERPKGSFSTLEIQRTEQGDSAMYLCASSLSGINEKLFFGSGTQLSVL.

This chain links TRBV5-4 with TRBJ1-1, with TRBD1 matching 7 bases. In germline, CDR1 is SGHNT, CDR2 YYREEE (reference sequence). The CDR3 is 13 residues long. Trimming at V came to 4 bases and at J to 9 bases, leaving 9 bases not matched to a gene. In DNA form, the CDR3 reads TGTGCCAGCAGCATAACGGACAGGACCAAAGCTTTCTTT. Its protein is CASSITDRTKAFF.

V gene TRBV7-9 combines with J gene TRBJ2-3, with 11 bases fitting TRBD2. The CDR3 spans 16 residues. The germline V gene encodes CDR1 SEHNR and CDR2 FQNEAQ (reference sequence). The V gene end was trimmed by 5 bases and the J gene end by 2 bases; junction bases not matched to a gene: 6. CDR3 sequence (DNA): TGTGCCAGCAGCCCTGGGACTAGCGGATACACAGATACGCAGTATTTT. Residues: CASSPGTSGYTDTQYF.